Below are 4 T cell receptor beta chains sequenced from a single sample in a study of blood T cell repertoires in COVID-19. Sequencing used immunoSEQ multiplex PCR; TCRdb keeps in-frame clones, though not all of them. This sample carries some 340,000 clones, around 83% of them seen once, and the ten largest clones take around 5.1%. Material: PBMCs or T cells enriched from blood (not recorded which). The source of these receptors is a woman aged 45 to 65 who had recovered from COVID-19.

The J gene is TRBJ2-7, the V gene TRBV2; 11 bases match TRBD2. The CDR3 length is 15 residues. CDR1 is SNHLY and CDR2 is FYNNEI in the germline V gene. V shed 6 bases, J shed 3 bases, and the junction held 7 bases outside the gene matches. In DNA form, the CDR3 reads TGTGCCAGCAGGAGATTGACTAGCGGGGACTACGAGCAGTACTTC. It translates to CASRRLTSGDYEQYF.

This chain links TRBV3-1 (or the pseudogene TRBV3-2) with TRBJ1-1; no definite D call. This CDR3 is 14 amino acids long. Trimming took off 4 bases at V and 3 bases at J, with 12 bases between the two ends. CDR1 is LGHDT and CDR2 is YNNKEL in the germline V gene (reference sequence). CDR3 residues: CASSRAGYDTEAFF. The DNA of the CDR3 is TGTGCCAGCAGCCGGGCGGGGTACGACACTGAAGCTTTCTTT.

J is TRBJ2-2 and V is TRBV9; TRBD1 matches at 7 bases. This CDR3 is built from 14 residues. V trimming: 2 bases; J trimming: 7 bases; junction bases outside the gene matches: 5. From germline, CDR1 is SGDLS and CDR2 YYNGEE. CDR3 sequence reads: CASSVSQGFGELFF. In DNA form, the CDR3 reads TGTGCCAGCAGCGTGTCACAGGGGTTCGGGGAGCTGTTTTTT.

This clone was seen only once. J is TRBJ2-3 and V is TRBV24-1; D ambiguous. The V end lost 9 bases, the J end lost 0 bases, and 15 bases lay between the germline ends. Germline loops: CDR1 KGHDR, CDR2 SFDVKD. The CDR3 covers 15 residues. This CDR3 is CATPAPRNSTDTQYF. In DNA form, the CDR3 reads TGTGCCACCCCCGCCCCCAGGAATAGCACAGATACGCAGTATTTT.